This is a list of T cell receptor beta chains from one sample in a study of blood T cell repertoires in COVID-19. Sequencing used immunoSEQ multiplex PCR; TCRdb keeps in-frame clones, though not all of them. The sample contains some 220,000 clones, roughly 84% of which appear only once. The specimen was peripheral blood. Receptor source: a man aged 50 or older who had recovered from COVID-19. CDR3s include the opening cysteine and the closing phenylalanine or tryptophan.

cdr3_aa	cdr3_length	v_call
CASSRWQGASSYEQYF	16	TRBV5-1
CASSQGGANTEAFF	14	TRBV5-1
CSVEGGGLGETQYF	14	TRBV29-1
CASSTTGARRYYGYTF	16	TRBV27
CASSLAGVGQPQHF	14	TRBV27
CASSHTGTSGRKTGELFF	18	TRBV25-1
CASSSSGATDTQYF	14	TRBV10-2
CASSLVATGVDNEQFF	16	TRBV7-2
CASSKGLAPDTQYF	14	TRBV5-1
CASSRLHDLGGGSSYEQYF	19	TRBV4-1
CAWKGLAGGYGTQYF	15	TRBV30
CASSLTLTGTRDTQYF	16	TRBV5-1
CASSKGTGGPSAYSNQPQHF	20	TRBV19
CASSLAGGPFYEQYF	15	TRBV28
CASSLDRTGYEKLFF	15	TRBV11-2
CATSRGTAEAFF	12	TRBV15
CASSYTGQLNTEAFF	15	TRBV27
CASSPSREGAYEQYF	15	TRBV18
CASSSVVTQYF	11	TRBV28
CASSGAGRAYNEQFF	15	TRBV28
CASTKRLSEQFF	12	TRBV10-2
CASSTGQGLSGNTIYF	16	TRBV7-9
CASSLEGLSTGELFF	15	TRBV14
CAWTRRGKGTEAFF	14	TRBV30
CASSPLLAGNNEQFF	15	TRBV7-8
CASTSYEGLAAYEQYF	16	TRBV14
CASSPGGLQPQHF	13	TRBV19
CASSQGLYTDTQYF	14	TRBV4-1
CASSPGTGTANTEAFF	16	TRBV28
CAWAGQLNEKLFF	13	TRBV30
CAWSVGGSYGYTF	13	TRBV30
CATSRGEGEISRDTEAFF	18	TRBV15
CATSDLGGNYNEQFF	15	TRBV24-1
CASSLLIGRGRETQYF	16	TRBV28
CASSFVDRAYGYTF	14	TRBV28